The source of this T cell receptor beta chain is a study of long-term antiretroviral therapy in people with HIV. Study context: A decade or so separates the oldest specimens from the later 2015 immediate-ART recommendation. Study-wide findings and caveats: Across all time points, the repertoire was dominated by clones that expanded before ART. Upon ART, diversity increased but remained lower than transplant donor controls.

The germline gives CDR1 MNHEY, CDR2 SVGAGI. Trimming left V 4 bases short and J 4 bases short, with 11 bases between. The CDR3 is 15 amino acids. Comment on this clone: Its antigen is not identified.

They ran version v3.0 of the immunoSEQ assay at survey level. The data were produced by immunoSEQ multiplex PCR, yet TCRdb's version contains in-frame clones alone and is incomplete. The data contain 20,000 to 25,000 clones, 88% of them seen just once; the ten biggest clones take up 3.5%. V is TRBV6-5 and J is TRBJ1-6; D perhaps matches TRBD1 (6 bases). Specimen: unsorted PBMCs, collected 2.3 years after starting antiretroviral therapy. The sequence was collected from a man in his fifties or sixties with HIV. In DNA form, the CDR3 reads TGTGCCAGCAGTTCCAAAGGGGGATATAATTCACCCCTCCACTTT. Amino acids: CASSSKGGYNSPLHF.